A single TCR beta chain is shown here with its context. Its antigen is unknown. This same CDR3 is encoded by further DNA sequences in the sample. The sample is drawn from a study of cytomegalovirus exposure and HLA in healthy donors. Whole-study findings and limits: It was confirmed in vitro that three of the CMV-associated chains were specific for CMV antigens. About 87% or about 30% of the time was how often most TCR beta V segments were productive, according to an earlier analysis. When a later analysis compared HLA-associated TCR beta chains with equally common others, the HLA-associated chains turned out to be more clonally expanded and to have lower generation probabilities.

PCR amplification relied on 60 Vbeta primers (plus 13 Jbeta primers). Measured with immunoSEQ multiplex PCR; TCRdb has only the in-frame clones, and not every one. The sample spans approximately 210,000 clones; the ten largest clones claim approximately 0.98%. V was trimmed by 5 bases and J by 6 bases, leaving 12 bases between them. The germline gives CDR1 MNHNY, CDR2 SVGAGI (reference sequence). There are 13 residues in the CDR3. The sequence derives from a young woman in good health and CMV-seropositive. This chain uses TRBV6-6 with TRBJ2-3; D perhaps matches TRBD1 (6 bases). Sequencing was performed on PBMCs. CDR3 amino acids: CASSKGQPDTQYF. The CDR3 region has the DNA TGTGCCAGCAGTAAAGGACAGCCGGATACGCAGTATTTT.